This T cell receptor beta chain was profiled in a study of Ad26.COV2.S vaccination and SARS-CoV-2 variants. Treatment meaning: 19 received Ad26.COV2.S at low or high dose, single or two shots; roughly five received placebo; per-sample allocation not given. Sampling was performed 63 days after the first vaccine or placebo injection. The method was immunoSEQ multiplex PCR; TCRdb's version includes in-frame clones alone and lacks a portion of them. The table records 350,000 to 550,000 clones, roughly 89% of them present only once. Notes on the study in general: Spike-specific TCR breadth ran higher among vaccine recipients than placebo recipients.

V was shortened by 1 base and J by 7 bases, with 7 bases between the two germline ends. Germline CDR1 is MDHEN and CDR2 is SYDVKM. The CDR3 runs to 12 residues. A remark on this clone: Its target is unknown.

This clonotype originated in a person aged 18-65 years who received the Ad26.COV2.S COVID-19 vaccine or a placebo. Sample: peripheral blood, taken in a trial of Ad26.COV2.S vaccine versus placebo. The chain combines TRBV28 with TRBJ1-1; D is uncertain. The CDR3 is CASSLSAGEAFF. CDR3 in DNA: TGTGCCAGCAGTTTATCGGCCGGTGAAGCTTTCTTT.